This TCR beta chain was documented in a study of blood T cell repertoires in COVID-19. For the study at large: Samples representing acute and convalescent COVID-19 were sourced from the United States, Italy and Spain. T cells, B-cell-depleted T cells, or PBMCs provided the cDNA or gDNA that served as material.

Source study methods: For nucleated cells, counts were estimated from reference gene primer amplification. Clones were sequenced by immunoSEQ multiplex PCR, and TCRdb holds only the in-frame ones, with some missing. V and J calls and clone size are those listed in that table; D and trimming were worked out from the DNA. Among 25,000 to 35,000 clones, approximately 90% were seen once, and the ten largest hold approximately 2.5%. The sequencing input was peripheral blood. The receptor was isolated from a man aged 50 or older with active COVID-19.

The chain's CDR3 is CAWDFNNEQFF. The CDR3 bases are TGTGCCTGGGACTTTAACAATGAGCAGTTCTTC. The genes are TRBV30 and TRBJ2-1; D call uncertain. V dropped 5 bases and J dropped 5 bases, with 7 bases sitting between them. This CDR3 contains 11 residues. Germline V gene sequence: CDR1 GTSNPN, CDR2 SVGIG (reference sequence).